The clone carrying this T cell receptor (beta chain) was observed once. Generated by immunoSEQ multiplex PCR, the TCRdb table keeps only in-frame clones and is missing some. This table has approximately 81,000 clones, 80% to 90% appearing once. CDR1 and CDR2 (germline): SNHLY, FYNNEI. The CDR3 runs to 15 residues. Trimming at V came to 4 bases and at J to 0 bases, leaving 1 base not matched to a gene. The data stem from a study of T cell responses to AZD1222 COVID-19 vaccine. The sample consisted of peripheral blood, taken 28 days after the second AZD1222 dose. This sequence was found in an adult who received the AZD1222 COVID-19 vaccine. The chain employs TRBV2 and TRBJ2-2, with 8 bases that match TRBD2. CDR3 protein: CASSVSGANTGELFF. CDR3 DNA: TGTGCCAGCAGTGTTAGCGGGGCGAACACCGGGGAGCTGTTTTTT.